This T cell receptor (beta chain) was recovered during a study of T cell responses to AZD1222 COVID-19 vaccine. General study points: Two doses of AZD1222 preceded a rise in Spike-specific TCR breadth and depth.

Here immunoSEQ multiplex PCR was the method, and the copy in TCRdb shows in-frame clones only, minus some. This sample has about 100,000 clones, with 85% to 90% found just once. With regard to this clone: Its antigen remains unidentified.

V was clipped by 4 bases and J by 2 bases, with 8 bases between them. This CDR3 is built from 13 residues. In germline, CDR1 is MNHEY, CDR2 SVGEGT. This receptor was obtained from an adult in good health. This sequence joins TRBV6-2 or TRBV6-3 and TRBJ1-2; no clear D. The specimen was peripheral blood, collected on day 0 of AZD1222 vaccination. The CDR3 DNA reads as TGTGCCAGCAGTTCGGGAGGGAACTATGGCTACACCTTC. It encodes CASSSGGNYGYTF.